Included here is one T cell receptor beta chain sequence, with context. A few counts support this clone. It has no known antigen specificity. Base-call qualities are not available, and no considerably larger clone is one nucleotide away. The data belong to a study of untreated major depressive disorder (dated by TCRdb to 2016 to 2018). For context, the study as a whole: A cross-sectional case-control design was used to compare T cell phenotype and TCR repertoire between antidepressant-free major depressive disorder patients and individually matched non-depressed controls. The sequencing was a follow-up to the differences in Vbeta 5.1, Vbeta 11 and Vbeta 22 usage that flow cytometry had picked up across the whole cohort.

What the research found in general, with its limitations: Because of the strict matching and exclusion criteria, the study sample was comparatively small, which limits how generalizable the findings are. In CD4+ T cells, sequencing confirmed that depressed patients used TRBV05-01 (Vbeta 5.1) more than controls did, with a one-tailed test giving p = 0.040. In every sequenced subject, all of the top five TRBV05-01 clones were private clones. In the sequencing data, TRBV25-01 and TRBV02-01 usage matched the flow-cytometry pattern but was not statistically significant. For the sequencing comparisons, one-tailed planned tests were applied to only three Vbeta families that had been selected in advance.

V is shortened by 5 bases, J by 9 bases, and the region joining them spans 11 bases. The CDR3 numbers 13 residues from cysteine through phenylalanine. The entry retains the CDR3 DNA only, 39 bases that are in frame from base 1. Reading the germline V gene gives CDR1 SGHTA and CDR2 FQGTGA. Each depressed patient was pairwise matched to a non-depressed control for sex, age, current smoking status and body mass index. Every participant in the study was of European descent. Patients had a DSM-IV diagnosis of major depressive disorder with a Hamilton Rating Scale for Depression score of at least 18. Before enrollment, patients had taken no psychiatric medication, antidepressants included, for at least 8 weeks. Among patients, depression severity was moderate to severe. Major medical conditions, Axis I/II comorbidities, regular medication or illicit drug use, and drinking over 100 g alcohol a week were all grounds for excluding any participant. From each participant, about 30 ml of peripheral blood was collected into EDTA tubes. Using the BD IMag Human CD4 T Lymphocyte Enrichment Set, CD4+ T cells were purified from thawed PBMCs via magnetic negative selection. Flow cytometry confirmed that the CD4+ enrichment method typically gave roughly 95% purity. A subgroup of a few case-control pairs, chosen blind to the chemokine receptor expression and flow-cytometric repertoire skewing results, underwent TCRbeta sequencing. All blood samples were drawn in the morning at 8:00 a.m., and PBMCs were separated by Ficoll-Hypaque gradient centrifugation. PBMCs were cryopreserved by gradual cooling to -80°C and stored in liquid nitrogen until assayed.

The Qiagen DNeasy Blood and Tissue Kit was used to extract total genomic DNA from purified CD4+ T cells. Using immunoSEQ immunosequencing protocols, the TCRbeta CDR3 region, as defined by IMGT, was amplified and sequenced. Turning to the authors' computational methods: The immunoSEQ service preprocessed the raw sequence data to correct PCR and sequencing errors. The sequence data were imported into the immunoSEQ Analyzer and were further analyzed using VDJtools v1.0.7. The paired Wilcoxon signed-rank test was applied to assess differences between patients and controls. TCRdb obtained this table from immuneACCESS and retained in-frame rearrangements with V and J assigned. These tables miss some clones; where compared with another copy, unresolved V genes account for less than half of the shortfall, and the remainder is unexplained. That table furnishes V, J and clone size, whereas the DNA furnished D and trimming. This sample has about 27,000 clones in its table, and around 93% of those were observed once. The ten largest clones add up to roughly 0.72% of the sample.

The chain is encoded by TRBV7-3 joined to TRBJ1-6, and perhaps TRBD1 as D gene, on 6 matching bases. Sequenced sample: CD4+ T cells from PBMCs. This receptor was obtained from a woman aged 25 to 39 with major depressive disorder. CDR3 protein: CASSLQGGSPLHF. The nucleotide sequence is given as TGTGCCAGCAGCCTACAGGGAGGTTCACCCCTCCACTTT.